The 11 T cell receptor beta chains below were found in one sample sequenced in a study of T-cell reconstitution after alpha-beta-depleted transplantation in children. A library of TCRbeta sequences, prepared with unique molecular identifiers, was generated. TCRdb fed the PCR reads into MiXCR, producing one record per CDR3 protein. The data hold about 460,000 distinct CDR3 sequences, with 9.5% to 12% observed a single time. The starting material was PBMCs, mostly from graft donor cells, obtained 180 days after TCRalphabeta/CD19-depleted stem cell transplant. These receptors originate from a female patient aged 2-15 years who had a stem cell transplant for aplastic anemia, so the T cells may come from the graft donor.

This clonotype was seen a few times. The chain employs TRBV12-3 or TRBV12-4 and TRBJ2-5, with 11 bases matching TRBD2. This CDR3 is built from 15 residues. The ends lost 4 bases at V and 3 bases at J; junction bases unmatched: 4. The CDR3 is CASSSPGLAEETQYF. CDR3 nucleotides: TGTGCCAGCAGTTCTCCGGGACTAGCGGAAGAGACCCAGTACTTC.

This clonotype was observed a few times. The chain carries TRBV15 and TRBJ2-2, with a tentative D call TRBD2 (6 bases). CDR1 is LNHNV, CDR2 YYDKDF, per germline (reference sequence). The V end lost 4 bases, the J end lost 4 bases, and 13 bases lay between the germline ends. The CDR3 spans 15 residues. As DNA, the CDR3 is TGTGCCACCAGCACGAAACCGGGAGCCACCGGGGAGCTGTTTTTT. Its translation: CATSTKPGATGELFF.

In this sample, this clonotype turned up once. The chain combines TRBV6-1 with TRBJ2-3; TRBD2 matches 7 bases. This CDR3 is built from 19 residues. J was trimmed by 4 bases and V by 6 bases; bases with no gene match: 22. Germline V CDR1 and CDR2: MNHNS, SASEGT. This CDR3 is CASSRPPDLAHRGADTQYF. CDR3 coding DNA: TGTGCCAGCAGCCGCCCCCCTGACCTAGCGCACCGGGGGGCAGATACGCAGTATTTT.

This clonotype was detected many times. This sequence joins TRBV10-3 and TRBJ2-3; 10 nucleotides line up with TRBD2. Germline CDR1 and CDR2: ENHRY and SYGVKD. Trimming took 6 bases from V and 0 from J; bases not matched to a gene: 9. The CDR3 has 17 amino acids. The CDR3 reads CAISLLAGDRSTDTQYF. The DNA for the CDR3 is TGTGCCATCAGCCTTCTAGCGGGAGATCGGAGCACAGATACGCAGTATTTT.

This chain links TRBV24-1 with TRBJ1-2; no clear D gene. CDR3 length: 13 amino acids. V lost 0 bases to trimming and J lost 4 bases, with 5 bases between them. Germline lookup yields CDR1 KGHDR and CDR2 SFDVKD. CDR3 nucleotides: TGTGCCACCAGTGATTTGCAAGGCTATGGCTACACCTTC. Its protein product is CATSDLQGYGYTF.

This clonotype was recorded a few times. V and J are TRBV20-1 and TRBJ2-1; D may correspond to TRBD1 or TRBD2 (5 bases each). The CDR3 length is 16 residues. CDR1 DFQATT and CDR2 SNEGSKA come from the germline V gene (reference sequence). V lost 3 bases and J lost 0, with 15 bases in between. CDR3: CSASGRDPASYNEQFF. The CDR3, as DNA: TGCAGTGCTAGCGGTAGGGACCCGGCCTCCTACAATGAGCAGTTCTTC.

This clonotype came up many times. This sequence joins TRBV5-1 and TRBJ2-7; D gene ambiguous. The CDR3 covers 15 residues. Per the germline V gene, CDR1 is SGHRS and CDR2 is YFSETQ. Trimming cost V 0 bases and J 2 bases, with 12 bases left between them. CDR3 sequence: CASSLASDVAYEQYF. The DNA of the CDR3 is TGCGCCAGCAGCTTGGCCAGCGATGTTGCCTACGAGCAGTACTTC.

The CDR3 is CASSPSAGTPRPGELFF. In DNA, the CDR3 is TGTGCCAGCAGCCCCTCAGCGGGGACTCCTAGGCCCGGGGAGCTGTTTTTT. V is TRBV3-1 and J is TRBJ2-2; 7 bases are a match to TRBD2. CDR3 length: 17 residues. CDR1 is LGHDT and CDR2 is YNNKEL in the germline V gene (reference sequence). The J segment lost 6 bases and the V segment lost 4 bases, leaving 14 bases of the junction unmatched. Based on the CDR3 plus reference TRBV3-1 and TRBJ2-2, the full variable domain is DTAVSQTPKYLVTQMGNDKSIKCEQNLGHDTMYWYKQDSKKFLKIMFSYNNKELIINETVPNRFSPKSPDKAHLNLHINSLELGDSAVYFCASSPSAGTPRPGELFFGEGSRLTVL.

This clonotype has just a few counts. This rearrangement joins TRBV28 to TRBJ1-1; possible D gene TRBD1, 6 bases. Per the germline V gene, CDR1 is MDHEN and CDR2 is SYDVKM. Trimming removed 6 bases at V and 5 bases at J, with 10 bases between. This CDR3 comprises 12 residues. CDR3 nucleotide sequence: TGTGCCAGCAGCAACAGGGTTACTGAAGCTTTCTTT. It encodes CASSNRVTEAFF.

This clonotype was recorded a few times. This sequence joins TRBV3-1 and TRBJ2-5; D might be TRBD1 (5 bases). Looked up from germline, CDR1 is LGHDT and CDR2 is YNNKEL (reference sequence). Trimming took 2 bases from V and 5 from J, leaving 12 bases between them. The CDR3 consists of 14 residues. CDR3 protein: CASSQRQFRETQYF. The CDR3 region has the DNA TGTGCCAGCAGCCAACGACAGTTTAGGGAGACCCAGTACTTC.

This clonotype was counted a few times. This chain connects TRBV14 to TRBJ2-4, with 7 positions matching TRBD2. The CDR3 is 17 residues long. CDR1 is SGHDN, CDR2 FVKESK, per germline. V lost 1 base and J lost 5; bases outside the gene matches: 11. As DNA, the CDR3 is TGTGCCAGCAGCCAAGGACCGCGGGGGAGGACGGAAAACATTCAGTACTTC. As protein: CASSQGPRGRTENIQYF.